Listed below are T cell receptor beta chains from one sample, sequenced in a study of T cells in Graves' hyperthyroidism and ophthalmopathy. TCRdb re-analysed the multiplex PCR reads in MiXCR, keeping a single row per CDR3 protein. Among some 550,000 distinct CDR3 sequences listed, about a sixth were seen once. The sample taken for sequencing was blood. The receptor set was obtained from a woman in her thirties or forties with Graves' ophthalmopathy. Both conserved end residues are part of each CDR3. A D gene is named only where the DNA matches it firmly. Some rows mark clone size as missing; the rest say once, few, many or name a class of expanded clone.

>TRBV20-1|.|11|.|TRBJ2-2
CSAYNTGELFF
>TRBV30|.|14|many|TRBJ2-1
CAWREDSAYNEQFF
>TRBV6-1|.|14|few|TRBJ1-1
CAIMGNSLNTEAFF
>TRBV2|.|15|many|TRBJ1-5
CASSRLEGVSQPQHF
>TRBV19|.|15|many|TRBJ1-2
CASSPDRASGYGYTF
>TRBV4-1|TRBD2|17|.|TRBJ2-1
CASSQKPPSGFSNEQFF
>TRBV13|TRBD2|15|.|TRBJ2-3
CASSRGTSGRDTQYF
>TRBV15|.|13|few|TRBJ1-6
CATSLEVMSPLHF
>TRBV15|TRBD1|15|many|TRBJ2-7
CATSRDRTGYYEQYF
>TRBV7-8|.|15|many|TRBJ2-3
CASSLLGGGTDTQYF
>TRBV27|TRBD1|14|.|TRBJ1-5
CASSKTGGGQPQHF
>TRBV4-1|.|15|many|TRBJ1-5
CASSQGEGGRQPQHF
>TRBV7-3|.|14|many|TRBJ2-1
CASSFFSGDAQQFF
>TRBV18|TRBD1|14|many|TRBJ1-2
CASSPTGTDYGYTF
>TRBV28|TRBD1|14|.|TRBJ1-2
CASSIDRGQYGYTF
>TRBV5-1|.|14|few|TRBJ1-6
CASSAGTPDSPLHF
>TRBV28|.|13|many|TRBJ2-5
CASSLQTPAVEYF
>TRBV20-1|TRBD2|15|many|TRBJ2-3
CSATRGLAGTDTQYF
>TRBV7-3|TRBD2|16|.|TRBJ2-1
CASSSLAGETRDEQFF
>TRBV28|.|16|many|TRBJ2-6
CASSVPGHRSANVLTF
>TRBV20-1|TRBD1|13|few|TRBJ1-1
CSAHRGLGTEAFF
>TRBV28|TRBD1|15|.|TRBJ1-2
CASSLIDRALRGYTF
>TRBV12-3/TRBV12-4|TRBD1|17|.|TRBJ1-2
CASSGRRPGQGSYGYTF
>TRBV28|TRBD1|15|many|TRBJ2-1
CASSHSQGASNEQFF
>TRBV11-2|.|13|many|TRBJ2-3
CASTLQSADTQYF
>TRBV11-2|TRBD2|15|many|TRBJ2-3
CASSPSAGPTDTQYF
>TRBV4-1|.|16|many|TRBJ1-3
CASSHSNSQSGNTIYF
>TRBV10-2|.|10|.|TRBJ1-2
CASFGGGYTF
>TRBV18|.|13|.|TRBJ1-6
CASSPAGDSPLHF